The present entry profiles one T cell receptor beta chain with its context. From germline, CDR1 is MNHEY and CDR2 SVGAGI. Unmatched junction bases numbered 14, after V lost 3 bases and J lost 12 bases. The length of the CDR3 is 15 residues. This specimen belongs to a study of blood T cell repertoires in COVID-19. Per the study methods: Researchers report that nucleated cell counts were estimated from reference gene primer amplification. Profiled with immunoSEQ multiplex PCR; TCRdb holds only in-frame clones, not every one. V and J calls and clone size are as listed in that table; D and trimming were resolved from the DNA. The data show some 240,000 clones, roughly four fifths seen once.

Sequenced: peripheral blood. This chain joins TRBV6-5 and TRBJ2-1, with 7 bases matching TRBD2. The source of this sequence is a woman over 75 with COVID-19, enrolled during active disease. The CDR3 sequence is CASSYGGLSKGLQFF. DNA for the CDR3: TGTGCCAGCAGTTATGGGGGACTATCAAAAGGATTGCAGTTCTTC.